In its sample, the clone carrying this TCR beta chain was seen once. The data are from a study of blood T cell repertoires in COVID-19. Germline V lookup: CDR1 MNHEY, CDR2 SVGAGI. After removal of 8 bases from V and 3 bases from J, the junction contained 6 bases not matched to a gene. This CDR3 spans 13 amino acids. Authors' data handling: Quantification of nucleated cells was approximated via reference gene primer amplification. Libraries were prepared by immunoSEQ multiplex PCR; TCRdb keeps only in-frame clonotypes and omits some of them. That table gives V, J and clone size, and the DNA gave D and trimming. The data contain 15,000 to 17,000 clones, around 83% of them seen just once; the ten biggest clones take up roughly 20%.

Sequences were obtained from peripheral blood. V and J are TRBV6-5 and TRBJ2-7, with TRBD1 matching 8 bases. The source of this sequence is a man aged 80 or over with active or convalescent COVID-19. This chain's CDR3 is CASRRTGLYEQYF. The CDR3, as DNA: TGTGCCAGCCGGCGGACAGGGCTCTACGAGCAGTACTTC.